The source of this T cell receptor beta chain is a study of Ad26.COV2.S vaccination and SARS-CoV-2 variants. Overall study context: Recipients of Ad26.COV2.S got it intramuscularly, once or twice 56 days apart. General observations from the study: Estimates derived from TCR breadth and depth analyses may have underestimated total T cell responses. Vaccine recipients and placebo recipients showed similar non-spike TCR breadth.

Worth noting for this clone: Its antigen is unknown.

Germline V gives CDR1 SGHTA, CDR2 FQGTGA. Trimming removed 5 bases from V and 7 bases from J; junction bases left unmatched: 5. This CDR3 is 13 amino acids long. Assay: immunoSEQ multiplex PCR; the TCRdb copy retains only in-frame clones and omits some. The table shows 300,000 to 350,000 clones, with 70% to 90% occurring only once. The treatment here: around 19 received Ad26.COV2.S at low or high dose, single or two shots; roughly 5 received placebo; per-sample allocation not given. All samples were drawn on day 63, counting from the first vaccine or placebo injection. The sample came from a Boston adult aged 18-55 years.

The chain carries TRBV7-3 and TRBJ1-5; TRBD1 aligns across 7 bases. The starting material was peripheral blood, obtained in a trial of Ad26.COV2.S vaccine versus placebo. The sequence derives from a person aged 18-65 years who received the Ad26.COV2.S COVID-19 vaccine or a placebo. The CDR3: CASSPDRVQPQHF. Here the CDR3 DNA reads TGTGCCAGCAGCCCAGACAGGGTCCAGCCCCAGCATTTT.